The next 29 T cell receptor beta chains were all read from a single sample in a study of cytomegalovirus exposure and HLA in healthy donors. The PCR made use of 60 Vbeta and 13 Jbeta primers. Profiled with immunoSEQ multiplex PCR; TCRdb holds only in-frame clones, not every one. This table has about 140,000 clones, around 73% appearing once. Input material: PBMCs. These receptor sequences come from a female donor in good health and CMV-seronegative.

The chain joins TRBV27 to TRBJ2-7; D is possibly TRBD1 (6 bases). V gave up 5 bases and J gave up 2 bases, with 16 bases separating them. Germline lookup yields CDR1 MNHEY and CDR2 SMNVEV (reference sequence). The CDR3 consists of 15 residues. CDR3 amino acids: CASSQTGLVPYEQYF. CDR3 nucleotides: TGTGCCAGCAGTCAAACAGGGTTGGTGCCCTACGAGCAGTACTTC.

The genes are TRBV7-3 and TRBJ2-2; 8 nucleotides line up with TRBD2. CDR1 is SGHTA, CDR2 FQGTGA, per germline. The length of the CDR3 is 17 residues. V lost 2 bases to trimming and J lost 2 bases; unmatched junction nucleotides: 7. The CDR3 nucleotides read TGTGCCAGCAGCTTAGGTCGCGGGAGGAGAAACACCGGGGAGCTGTTTTTT. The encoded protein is CASSLGRGRRNTGELFF.

DNA for the CDR3: TGTGCCAGCGGTAGGAGGAATGAAAAACTGTTTTTT. Translating gives CASGRRNEKLFF. V and J are TRBV6-5 and TRBJ1-4; no reliable D call. This CDR3 is built from 12 residues. From germline, CDR1 is MNHEY and CDR2 SVGAGI. The V gene lost 8 bases and the J gene lost 5 bases, with 9 bases spanning the gap.

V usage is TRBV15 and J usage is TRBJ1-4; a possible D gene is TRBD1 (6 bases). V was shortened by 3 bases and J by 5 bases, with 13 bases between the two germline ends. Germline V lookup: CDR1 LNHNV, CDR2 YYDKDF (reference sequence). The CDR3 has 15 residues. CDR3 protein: CATSRPTGHNEKLFF. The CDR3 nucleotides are TGTGCCACCAGCAGGCCTACAGGGCACAATGAAAAACTGTTTTTT.

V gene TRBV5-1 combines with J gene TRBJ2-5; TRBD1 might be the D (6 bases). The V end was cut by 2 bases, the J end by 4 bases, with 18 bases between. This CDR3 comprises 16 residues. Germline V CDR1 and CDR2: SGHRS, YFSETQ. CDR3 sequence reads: CASSFPTGPRGETQYF. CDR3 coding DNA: TGCGCCAGCAGCTTTCCCACAGGGCCCCGAGGAGAGACCCAGTACTTC.

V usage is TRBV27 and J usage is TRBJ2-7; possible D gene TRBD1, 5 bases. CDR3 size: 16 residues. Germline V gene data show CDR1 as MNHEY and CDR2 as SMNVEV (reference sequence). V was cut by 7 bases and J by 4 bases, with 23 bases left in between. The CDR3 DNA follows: TGTGCCAGCAACTATCAGGGTGTCGGTGGGGCGTACGAGCAGTACTTC. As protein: CASNYQGVGGAYEQYF.

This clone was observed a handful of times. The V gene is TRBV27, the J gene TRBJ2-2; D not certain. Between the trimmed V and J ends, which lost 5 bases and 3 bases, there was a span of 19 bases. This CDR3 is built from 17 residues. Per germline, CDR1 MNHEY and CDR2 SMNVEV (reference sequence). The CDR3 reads CASSLRHSSPDTGELFF. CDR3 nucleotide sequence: TGTGCCAGCAGTCTTAGACACTCCAGCCCGGACACCGGGGAGCTGTTTTTT.

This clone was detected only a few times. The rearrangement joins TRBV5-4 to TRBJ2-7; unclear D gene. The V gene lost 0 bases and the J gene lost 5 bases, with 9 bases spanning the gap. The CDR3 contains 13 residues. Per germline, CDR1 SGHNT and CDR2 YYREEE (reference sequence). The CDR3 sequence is CASSLARFDEQYF. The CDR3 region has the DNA TGTGCCAGCAGCTTGGCCAGGTTCGACGAGCAGTACTTC.

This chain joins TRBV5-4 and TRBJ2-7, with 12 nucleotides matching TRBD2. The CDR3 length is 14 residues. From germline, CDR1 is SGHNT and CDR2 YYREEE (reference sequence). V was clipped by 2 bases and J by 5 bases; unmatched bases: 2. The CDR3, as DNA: TGTGCCAGCAGCTTTTGGACTAGCGGGGACGAGCAGTACTTC. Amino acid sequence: CASSFWTSGDEQYF.

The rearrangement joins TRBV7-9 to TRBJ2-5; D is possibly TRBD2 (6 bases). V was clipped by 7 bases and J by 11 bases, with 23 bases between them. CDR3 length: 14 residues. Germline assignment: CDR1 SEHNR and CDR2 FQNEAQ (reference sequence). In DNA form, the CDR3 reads TGTGCCAGCAACGATCCGGGACTTAGCGCTTTGCAGTACTTC. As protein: CASNDPGLSALQYF.

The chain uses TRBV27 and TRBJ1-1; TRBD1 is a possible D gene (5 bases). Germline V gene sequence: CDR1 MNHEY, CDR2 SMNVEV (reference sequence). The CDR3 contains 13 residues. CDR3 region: CATKRGGNTEAFF. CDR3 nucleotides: TGTGCGACCAAACGGGGGGGGAACACTGAAGCTTTCTTT.

CDR3 region: CASSPGRGDYEQYF. CDR3 nucleotides: TGCGCCAGCAGTCCCGGGAGGGGGGACTACGAGCAGTACTTC. The gene calls are TRBV10-1 and TRBJ2-7, with 8 bases fitting TRBD2. Trimming at V came to 5 bases and at J to 3 bases, leaving 6 bases not matched to a gene. The CDR3 sequence is 14 residues long. Germline assignment: CDR1 WNHNN and CDR2 SYGVQD (reference sequence).

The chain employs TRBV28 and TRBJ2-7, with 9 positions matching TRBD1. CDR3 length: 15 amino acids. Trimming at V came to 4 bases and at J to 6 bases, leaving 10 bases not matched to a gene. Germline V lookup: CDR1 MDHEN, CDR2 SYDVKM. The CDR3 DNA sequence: TGTGCCAGCAGTTATAGTGGACAGGGGATTGCCGAGCAGTACTTC. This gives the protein CASSYSGQGIAEQYF.

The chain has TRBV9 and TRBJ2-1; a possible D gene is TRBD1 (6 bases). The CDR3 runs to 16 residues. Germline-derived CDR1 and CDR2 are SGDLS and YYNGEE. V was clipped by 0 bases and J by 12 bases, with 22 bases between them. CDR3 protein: CASSVVSQGTPRRQFF. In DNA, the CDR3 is TGTGCCAGCAGCGTAGTTTCACAGGGAACTCCTCGGAGGCAGTTCTTC. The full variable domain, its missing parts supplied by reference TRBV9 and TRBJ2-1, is DSGVTQTPKHLITATGQRVTLRCSPRSGDLSVYWYQQSLDQGLQFLIQYYNGEERAKGNILERFSAQQFPDLHSELNLSSLELGDSALYFCASSVVSQGTPRRQFFGPGTRLTVL.

The CDR3 DNA reads as TGTGCCAGCAGCTTAGCAGGGGGCTCATACAATGAGCAGTTCTTC. The encoded protein is CASSLAGGSYNEQFF. The genes are TRBV11-3 and TRBJ2-1, with 8 bases aligning to TRBD1. The CDR3 has 15 residues. V lost 1 base to trimming and J lost 4 bases; unmatched junction nucleotides: 3. In germline, CDR1 is SGHNT, CDR2 YENEEA.

The CDR3 protein is CATTLDRDDNEQFF. As DNA, the CDR3 is TGTGCCACCACCCTGGACAGGGATGACAATGAGCAGTTCTTC. The V and J genes are TRBV15 and TRBJ2-1; 8 nucleotides agree with TRBD1. The CDR3 consists of 14 residues. Losses at the gene ends were 7 bases for V and 5 bases for J; bases not matched to a gene: 7. Germline values: CDR1 LNHNV, CDR2 YYDKDF (reference sequence).

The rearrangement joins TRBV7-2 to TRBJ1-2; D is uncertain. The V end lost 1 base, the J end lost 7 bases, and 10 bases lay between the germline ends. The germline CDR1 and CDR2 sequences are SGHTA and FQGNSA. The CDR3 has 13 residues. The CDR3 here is CASSLEVSGGYTF. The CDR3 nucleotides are TGTGCCAGCAGCTTAGAGGTATCGGGTGGCTACACCTTC.

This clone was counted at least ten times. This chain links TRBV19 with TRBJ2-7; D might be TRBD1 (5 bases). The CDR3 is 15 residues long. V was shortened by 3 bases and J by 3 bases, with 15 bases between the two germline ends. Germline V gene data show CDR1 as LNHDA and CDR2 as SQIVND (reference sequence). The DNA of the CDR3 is TGTGCCAGTAGTATCCCAGGGTCACCTTTCTACGAGCAGTACTTC. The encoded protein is CASSIPGSPFYEQYF.

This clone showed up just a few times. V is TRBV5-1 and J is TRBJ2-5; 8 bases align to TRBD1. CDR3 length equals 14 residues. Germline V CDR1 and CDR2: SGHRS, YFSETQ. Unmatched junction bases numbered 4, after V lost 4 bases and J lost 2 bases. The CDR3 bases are TGCGCCAGCAGCCCCGGGACAGGTCAAGAGACCCAGTACTTC. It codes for CASSPGTGQETQYF.

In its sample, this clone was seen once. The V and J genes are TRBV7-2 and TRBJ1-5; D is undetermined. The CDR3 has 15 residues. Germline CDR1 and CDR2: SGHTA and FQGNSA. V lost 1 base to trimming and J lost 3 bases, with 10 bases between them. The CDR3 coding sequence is TGTGCCAGCAGCTTAGGAGGGTGGGACAATCAGCCCCAGCATTTT. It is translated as CASSLGGWDNQPQHF. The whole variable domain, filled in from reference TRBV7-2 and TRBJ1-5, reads GAGVSQSPSNKVTEKGKDVELRCDPISGHTALYWYRQSLGQGLEFLIYFQGNSAPDKSGLPSDRFSAERTGGSVSTLTIQRTQQEDSAVYLCASSLGGWDNQPQHFGDGTRLSIL.

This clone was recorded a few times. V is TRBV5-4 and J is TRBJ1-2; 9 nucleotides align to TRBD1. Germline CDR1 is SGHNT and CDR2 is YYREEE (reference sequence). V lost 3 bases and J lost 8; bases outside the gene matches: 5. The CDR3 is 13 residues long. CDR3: CASSSWDRVGYTF. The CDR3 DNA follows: TGTGCCAGCAGCTCGTGGGACAGGGTCGGCTACACCTTC.

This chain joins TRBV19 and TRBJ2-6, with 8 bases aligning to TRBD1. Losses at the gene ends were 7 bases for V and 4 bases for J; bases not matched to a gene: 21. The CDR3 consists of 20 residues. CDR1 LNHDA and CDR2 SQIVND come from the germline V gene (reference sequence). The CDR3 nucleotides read TGTGCCAGTACCCTACGCCCCAGGGGGCGATTTGTGGCCGGGGCCAACGTCCTGACTTTC. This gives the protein CASTLRPRGRFVAGANVLTF.

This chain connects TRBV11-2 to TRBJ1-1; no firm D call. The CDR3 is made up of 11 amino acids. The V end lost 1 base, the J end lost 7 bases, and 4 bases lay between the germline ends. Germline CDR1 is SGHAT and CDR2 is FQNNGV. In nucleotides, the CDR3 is TGTGCCAGCAGCTTAGCCTGTGAAGCTTTCTTT. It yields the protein CASSLACEAFF.

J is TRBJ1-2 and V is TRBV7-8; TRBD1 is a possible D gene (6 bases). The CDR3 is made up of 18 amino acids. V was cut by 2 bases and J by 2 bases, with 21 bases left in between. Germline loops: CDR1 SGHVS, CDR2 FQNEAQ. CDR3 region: CASSLLERGFVANYGYTF. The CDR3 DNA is TGTGCCAGCAGCTTATTGGAAAGGGGGTTTGTAGCGAACTATGGCTACACCTTC.

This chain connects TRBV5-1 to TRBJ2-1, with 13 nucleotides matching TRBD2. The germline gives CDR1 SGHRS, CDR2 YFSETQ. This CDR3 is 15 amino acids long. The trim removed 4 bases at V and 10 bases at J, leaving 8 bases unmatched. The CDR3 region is CASSPRTSGGGEQFF. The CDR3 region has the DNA TGCGCCAGCAGCCCTCGGACTAGCGGGGGAGGCGAGCAGTTCTTC.

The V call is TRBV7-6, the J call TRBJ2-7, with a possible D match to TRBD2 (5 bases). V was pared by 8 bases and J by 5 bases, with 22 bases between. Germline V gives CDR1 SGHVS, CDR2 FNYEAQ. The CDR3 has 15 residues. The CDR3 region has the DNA TGTGCCAGCGCCGAATTGGGAGCCCCCGTAAACGAGCAGTACTTC. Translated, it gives CASAELGAPVNEQYF.

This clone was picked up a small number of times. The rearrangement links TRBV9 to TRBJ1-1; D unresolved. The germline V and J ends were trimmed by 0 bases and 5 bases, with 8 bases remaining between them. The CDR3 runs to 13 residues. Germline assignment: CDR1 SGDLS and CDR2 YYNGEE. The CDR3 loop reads CASSVVRETEAFF. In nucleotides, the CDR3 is TGTGCCAGCAGCGTAGTGAGGGAGACTGAAGCTTTCTTT.

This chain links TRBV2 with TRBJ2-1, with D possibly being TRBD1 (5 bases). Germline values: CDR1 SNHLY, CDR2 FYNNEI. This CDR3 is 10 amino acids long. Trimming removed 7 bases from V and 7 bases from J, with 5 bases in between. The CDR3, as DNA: TGTGCCAGCAAGGGGAATGAGCAGTTCTTC. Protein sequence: CASKGNEQFF.

The CDR3 is CASSPQGNTEAFF. Written as DNA, the CDR3 is TGTGCCAGCAGCCCACAGGGGAACACTGAAGCTTTCTTT. This rearrangement joins TRBV7-3 to TRBJ1-1, with TRBD1 as a possible D gene (6 bases). The CDR3 extends over 13 amino acids. The ends were cut back, 5 bases at V and 1 base at J, with 8 bases in the middle. Looked up from germline, CDR1 is SGHTA and CDR2 is FQGTGA.